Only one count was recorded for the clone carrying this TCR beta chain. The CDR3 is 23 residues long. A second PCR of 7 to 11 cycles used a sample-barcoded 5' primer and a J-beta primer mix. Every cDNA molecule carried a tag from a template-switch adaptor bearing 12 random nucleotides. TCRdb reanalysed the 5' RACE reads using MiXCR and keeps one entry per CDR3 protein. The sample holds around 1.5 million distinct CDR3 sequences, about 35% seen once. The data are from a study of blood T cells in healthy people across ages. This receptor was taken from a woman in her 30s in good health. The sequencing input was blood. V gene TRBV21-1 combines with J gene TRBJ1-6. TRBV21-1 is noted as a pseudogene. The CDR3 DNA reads TGTGCCAGCAGCAAAGAAAATCCCCTTAAAGAAAGAATGAATCGGGGAGGAAGGTCACCCCTCCACTTT. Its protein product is CASSKENPLKERMNRGGRSPLHF.